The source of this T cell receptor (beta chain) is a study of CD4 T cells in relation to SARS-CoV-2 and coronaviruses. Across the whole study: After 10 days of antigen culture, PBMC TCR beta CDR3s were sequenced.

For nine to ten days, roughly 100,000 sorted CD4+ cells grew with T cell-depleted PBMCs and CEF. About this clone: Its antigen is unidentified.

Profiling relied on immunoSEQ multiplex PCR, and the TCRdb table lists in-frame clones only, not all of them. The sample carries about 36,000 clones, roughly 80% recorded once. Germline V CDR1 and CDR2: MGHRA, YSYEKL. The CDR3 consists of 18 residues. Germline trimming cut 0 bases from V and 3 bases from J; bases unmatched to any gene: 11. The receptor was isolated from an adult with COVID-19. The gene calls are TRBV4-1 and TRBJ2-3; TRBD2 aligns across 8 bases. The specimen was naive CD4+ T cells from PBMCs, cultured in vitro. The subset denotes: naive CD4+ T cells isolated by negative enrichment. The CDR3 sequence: CASSQDRGPGLGTDTQYF. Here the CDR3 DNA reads TGCGCCAGCAGCCAAGATCGGGGTCCGGGACTAGGGACAGATACGCAGTATTTT.